The text below deals with one TCR beta chain. It was with random hexamers that roughly 0.5 to 1 ug RNA was reverse transcribed. MiXCR, run by TCRdb on the immunoSEQ multiplex PCR reads, gives a single entry per CDR3 protein. This sample carries 100,000 to 150,000 distinct CDR3 sequences, 96% of them seen once, and the ten largest clones take roughly 0.14%. This entry is derived from a study of CD8 T cells in Susac syndrome. Germline V lookup: CDR1 GTSNPN, CDR2 SVGIG (reference sequence). CDR3 size: 13 residues. Deletions cut 0 bases from V and 10 bases from J, with 13 bases between. The patients with Susac syndrome were individuals who fulfilled the recently defined diagnostic criteria for disease that was either definite or probable. FACS enriched CD8+ TEMRA cells, while bulk CD8+ and CD4+ were negatively isolated.

The chain couples TRBV30 to TRBJ2-1, with D possibly being TRBD1 (5 bases). The origin of this receptor is a human donor with Susac syndrome. Sequencing was performed on CD4+ T cells from PBMCs. CDR3 nucleotides: TGTGCCTGGAGTGTAGGGGTGGCGGTAGAGCAGTTCTTC. Its protein product is CAWSVGVAVEQFF.